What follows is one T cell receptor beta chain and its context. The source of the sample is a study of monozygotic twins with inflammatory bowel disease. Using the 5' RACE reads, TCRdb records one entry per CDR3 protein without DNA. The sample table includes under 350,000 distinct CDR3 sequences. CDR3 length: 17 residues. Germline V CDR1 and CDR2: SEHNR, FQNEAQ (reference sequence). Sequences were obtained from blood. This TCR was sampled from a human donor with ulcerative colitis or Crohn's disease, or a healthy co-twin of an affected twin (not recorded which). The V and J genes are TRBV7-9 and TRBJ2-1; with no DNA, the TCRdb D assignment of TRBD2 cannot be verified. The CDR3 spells CATLGLAGGPEAGEQFF.